The rows below give T cell receptor beta chains drawn from one sample of a study of STAT5B mutations in CD4+ large granular lymphocyte leukemia. TCRdb's table, derived via immunoSEQ multiplex PCR, lists solely in-frame clones and lacks some. The repertoire holds about 30,000 clones, with 60% to 80% as singletons. Sequencing input: CD4+ T cells from blood buffy coats. All receptors derive from a human donor in good health. Both conserved end residues are part of each CDR3. The D gene is left open where the match is weak. Some rows mark clone size as missing; the rest say once, few, many or name a class of expanded clone.

d_call	clone_size	v_call	cdr3_length	j_call	cdr3_aa	cdr3_nt
.	.	TRBV9	14	TRBJ1-1	CASSAGEGDTEAFF	TGTGCCAGCAGCGCAGGGGAAGGGGACACTGAAGCTTTCTTT
.	once	TRBV14	15	TRBJ2-4	CASSPLAGAKNIQYF	TGTGCCAGCAGCCCCCTAGCCGGAGCCAAAAACATTCAGTACTTC
TRBD1	.	TRBV12-5	12	TRBJ1-1	CASGQGITEAFF	TGTGCTAGTGGACAGGGGATCACTGAAGCTTTCTTT
TRBD2	.	TRBV5-4	16	TRBJ2-1	CASSIGERGGYNEQFF	TGTGCCAGCAGTATTGGAGAGCGGGGGGGGTACAATGAGCAGTTCTTC
.	.	TRBV6-1	12	TRBJ1-3	CASKGSGNTIYF	TGTGCCAGCAAGGGATCTGGAAACACCATATATTTT
TRBD2	.	TRBV5-1	18	TRBJ2-1	CASSSGLAGGSTYNEQFF	TGCGCCAGCAGCTCGGGACTAGCGGGGGGCTCTACCTACAATGAGCAGTTCTTC
TRBD2	once	TRBV27	20	TRBJ2-2	CASSPTWRGGLAGGPGELFF	TGTGCCAGCAGTCCCACCTGGCGCGGAGGACTAGCGGGGGGGCCCGGGGAGCTGTTTTTT
.	.	TRBV19	12	TRBJ1-5	CASSESLRPQHF	TGTGCCAGTAGTGAATCACTCAGGCCCCAGCATTTT
.	few	TRBV11-2	15	TRBJ2-7	CASSQTGPTKAKQYF	TGTGCCAGCAGCCAGACGGGACCGACCAAGGCAAAGCAGTACTTC
.	.	TRBV7-6	15	TRBJ2-2	CASSPQGEGTGELFF	TGTGCCAGCAGCCCTCAGGGGGAGGGCACCGGGGAGCTGTTTTTT
.	.	TRBV11-1	15	TRBJ2-7	CASSLASGGSYEQYF	TGTGCCAGCAGCTTAGCCTCCGGGGGCTCCTACGAGCAGTACTTC
TRBD1	few	TRBV29-1	13	TRBJ1-1	CSVVGQGVSEAFF	TGCAGCGTTGTCGGGCAGGGGGTTTCTGAAGCTTTCTTT
.	.	TRBV18	14	TRBJ2-7	CASSPGGSSYEQYF	TGTGCCAGCTCACCGGGGGGCAGCTCCTACGAGCAGTACTTC
.	.	TRBV10-3	16	TRBJ1-2	CAISESIGGANYGYTF	TGTGCCATCAGTGAGTCGATAGGAGGCGCAAACTATGGCTACACCTTC
.	.	TRBV6-6	13	TRBJ1-3	CASSLLSGNTIYF	TGTGCCAGCAGTCTACTCTCTGGAAACACCATATATTTT
.	.	TRBV7-8	14	TRBJ2-3	CASSPGGTADTQYF	TGTGCCAGCAGCCCCGGGGGCACAGCAGATACGCAGTATTTT
TRBD1	.	TRBV19	14	TRBJ1-1	CASARDRGNTEAFF	TGTGCCAGCGCCCGGGACAGGGGGAACACTGAAGCTTTCTTT
.	few	TRBV10-3	12	TRBJ2-2	CAIMRGAGELFF	TGTGCCATCATGAGGGGGGCCGGGGAGCTGTTTTTT
TRBD1	.	TRBV27	14	TRBJ2-5	CASSKNRGSETQYF	TGTGCCAGCAGTAAAAACAGGGGGTCTGAGACCCAGTACTTC
.	.	TRBV10-3	15	TRBJ1-3	CAISLQGPAGNTIYF	TGTGCCATCAGTCTTCAGGGCCCAGCTGGAAACACCATATATTTT
.	.	TRBV19	19	TRBJ1-5	CASSSLPTGGLRGNQPQHF	TGTGCCAGTAGTAGCTTACCAACGGGGGGGCTGAGGGGCAATCAGCCCCAGCATTTT
.	few	TRBV6-5	13	TRBJ1-1	CASSRELNTEAFF	TGTGCCAGCAGTCGGGAATTGAACACTGAAGCTTTCTTT
TRBD2	.	TRBV7-8	19	TRBJ2-3	CASSLGAGGRAGGADTQYF	TGTGCCAGCAGCTTAGGAGCCGGCGGTAGAGCGGGGGGCGCAGATACGCAGTATTTT
TRBD2	.	TRBV27	18	TRBJ2-5	CASRPGLAGGPYQETQYF	TGTGCCAGCAGGCCGGGACTAGCGGGGGGGCCGTACCAAGAGACCCAGTACTTC
.	once	TRBV7-9	13	TRBJ1-2	CASSLPAVFGYTF	TGTGCCAGCAGCTTACCCGCGGTATTTGGCTACACCTTC
.	.	TRBV7-8	15	TRBJ1-1	CASSLALGTGFMGIF	TGTGCCAGCAGCTTAGCGCTGGGCACCGGGTTCATGGGAATCTTT
.	.	TRBV11-3	13	TRBJ1-1	CASSSTQNTEAFF	TGTGCCAGCAGCTCAACACAGAACACTGAAGCTTTCTTT
.	.	TRBV19	15	TRBJ2-1	CASSIGGGRYNEQFF	TGTGCCAGTAGTATTGGCGGGGGCCGTTACAATGAGCAGTTCTTC
.	.	TRBV7-9	13	TRBJ1-4	CASSLGGFEKLFF	TGTGCCAGCAGCTTGGGAGGGTTTGAAAAACTGTTTTTT